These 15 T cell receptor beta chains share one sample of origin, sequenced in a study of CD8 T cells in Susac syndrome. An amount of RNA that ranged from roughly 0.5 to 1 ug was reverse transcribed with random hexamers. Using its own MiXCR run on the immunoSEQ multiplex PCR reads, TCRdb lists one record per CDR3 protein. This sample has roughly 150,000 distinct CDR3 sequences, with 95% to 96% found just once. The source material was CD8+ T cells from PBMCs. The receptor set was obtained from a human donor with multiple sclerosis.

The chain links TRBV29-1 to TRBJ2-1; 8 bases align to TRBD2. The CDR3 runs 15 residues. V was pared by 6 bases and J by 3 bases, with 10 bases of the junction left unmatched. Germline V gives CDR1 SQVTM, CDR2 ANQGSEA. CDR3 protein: CSVLISLADYNEQFF. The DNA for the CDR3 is TGCAGCGTCCTGATCTCACTAGCGGACTACAATGAGCAGTTCTTC.

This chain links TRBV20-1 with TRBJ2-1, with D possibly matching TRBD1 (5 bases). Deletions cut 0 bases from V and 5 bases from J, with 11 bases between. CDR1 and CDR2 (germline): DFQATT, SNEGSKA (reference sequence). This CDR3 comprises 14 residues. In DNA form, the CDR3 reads TGCAGTGCTAGAGATATTGGGGCCAACAATGAGCAGTTCTTC. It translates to CSARDIGANNEQFF.

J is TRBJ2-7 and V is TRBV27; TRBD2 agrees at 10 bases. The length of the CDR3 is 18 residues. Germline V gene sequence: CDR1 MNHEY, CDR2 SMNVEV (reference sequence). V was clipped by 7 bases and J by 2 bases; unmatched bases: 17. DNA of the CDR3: TGTGCCAGCACCACTCGGTCGGCCTTAGCGGGGGGTCCCTACGAGCAGTACTTC. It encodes CASTTRSALAGGPYEQYF.

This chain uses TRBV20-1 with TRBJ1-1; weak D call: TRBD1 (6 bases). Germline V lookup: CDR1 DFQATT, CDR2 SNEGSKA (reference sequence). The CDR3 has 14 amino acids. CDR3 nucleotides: TGCAGGGCGTGGGACAAGCACATGAACACTGAAGCTTTCTTT. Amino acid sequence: CRAWDKHMNTEAFF.

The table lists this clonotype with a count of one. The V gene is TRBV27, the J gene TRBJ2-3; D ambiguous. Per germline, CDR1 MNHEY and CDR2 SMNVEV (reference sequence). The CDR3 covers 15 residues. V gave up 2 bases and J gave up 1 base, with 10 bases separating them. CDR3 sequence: CASSLGLFGTDTQYF. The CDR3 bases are TGTGCCAGCAGTTTAGGTTTGTTCGGCACAGATACGCAGTATTTT.

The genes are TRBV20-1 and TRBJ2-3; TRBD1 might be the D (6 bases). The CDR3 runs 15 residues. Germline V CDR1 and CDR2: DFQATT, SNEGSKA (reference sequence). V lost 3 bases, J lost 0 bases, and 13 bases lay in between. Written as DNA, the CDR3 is TGCAGTGCTAGTCTACCACAGGGTAGCACAGATACGCAGTATTTT. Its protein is CSASLPQGSTDTQYF.

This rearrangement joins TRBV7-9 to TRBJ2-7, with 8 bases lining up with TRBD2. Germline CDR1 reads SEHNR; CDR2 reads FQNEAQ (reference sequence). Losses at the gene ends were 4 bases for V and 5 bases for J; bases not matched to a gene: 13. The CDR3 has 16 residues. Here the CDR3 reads CASSSSHRGGVNEQYV. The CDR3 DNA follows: TGTGCCAGCAGCTCGTCCCATCGGGGGGGAGTTAACGAGCAGTACGTC.

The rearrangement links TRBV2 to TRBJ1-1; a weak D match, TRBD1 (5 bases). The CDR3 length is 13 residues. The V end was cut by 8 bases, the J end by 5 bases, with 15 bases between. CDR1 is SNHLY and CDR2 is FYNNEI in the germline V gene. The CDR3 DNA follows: TGTGCCAGCGGGATCCCAGGGATGACTGAAGCTTTCTTT. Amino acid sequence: CASGIPGMTEAFF. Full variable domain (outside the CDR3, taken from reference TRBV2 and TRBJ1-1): EPEVTQTPSHQVTQMGQEVILRCVPISNHLYFYWYRQILGQKVEFLVSFYNNEISEKSEIFDDQFSVERPDGSNFTLKIRSTKLEDSAMYFCASGIPGMTEAFFGQGTRLTVV.

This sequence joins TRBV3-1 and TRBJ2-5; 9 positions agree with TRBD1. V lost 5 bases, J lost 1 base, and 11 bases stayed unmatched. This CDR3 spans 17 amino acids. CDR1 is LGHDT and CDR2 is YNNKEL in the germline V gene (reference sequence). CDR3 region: CASSGTGNTTPQETQYF. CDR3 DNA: TGTGCCAGCAGCGGGACAGGGAATACTACCCCCCAAGAGACCCAGTACTTC.

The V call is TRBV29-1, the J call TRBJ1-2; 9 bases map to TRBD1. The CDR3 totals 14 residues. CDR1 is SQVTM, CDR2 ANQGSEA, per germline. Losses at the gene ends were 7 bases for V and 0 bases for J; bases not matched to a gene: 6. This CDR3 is CSAGDRDSNYGYTF. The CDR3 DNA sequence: TGCAGCGCCGGGGACAGGGACTCTAACTATGGCTACACCTTC.

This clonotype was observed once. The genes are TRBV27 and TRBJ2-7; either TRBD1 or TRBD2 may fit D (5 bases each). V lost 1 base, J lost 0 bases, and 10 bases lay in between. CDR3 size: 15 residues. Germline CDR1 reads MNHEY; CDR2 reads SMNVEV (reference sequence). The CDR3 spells CASSLFLGASYEQYF. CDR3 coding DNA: TGTGCCAGCAGTTTATTTCTCGGGGCCTCCTACGAGCAGTACTTC.

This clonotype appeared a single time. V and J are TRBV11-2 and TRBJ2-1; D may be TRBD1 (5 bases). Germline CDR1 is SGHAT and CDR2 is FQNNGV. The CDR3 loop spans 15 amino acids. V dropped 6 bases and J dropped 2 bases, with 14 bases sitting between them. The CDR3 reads CASRPQLGAYNEQFF. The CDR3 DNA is TGTGCCAGCAGGCCTCAATTAGGGGCCTACAATGAGCAGTTCTTC.

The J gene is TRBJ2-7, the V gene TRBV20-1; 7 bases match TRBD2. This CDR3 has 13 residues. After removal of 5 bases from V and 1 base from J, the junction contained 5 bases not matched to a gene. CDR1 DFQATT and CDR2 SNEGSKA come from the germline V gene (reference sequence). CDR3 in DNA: TGCAGTGCTGACTCAGCGGGGTCCTACGAGCAGTACTTC. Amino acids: CSADSAGSYEQYF.

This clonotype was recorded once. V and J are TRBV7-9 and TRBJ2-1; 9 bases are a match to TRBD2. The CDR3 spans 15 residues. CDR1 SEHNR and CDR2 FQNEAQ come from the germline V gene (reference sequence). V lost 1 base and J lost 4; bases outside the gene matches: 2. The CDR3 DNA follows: TGTGCCAGCAGCTTAGTAGCGGGGGAGTACAATGAGCAGTTCTTC. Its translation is CASSLVAGEYNEQFF.

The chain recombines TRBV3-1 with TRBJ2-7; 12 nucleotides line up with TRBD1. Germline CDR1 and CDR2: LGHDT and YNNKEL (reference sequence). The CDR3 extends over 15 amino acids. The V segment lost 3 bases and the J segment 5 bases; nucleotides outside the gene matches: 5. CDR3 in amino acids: CASSQGTGGYDEQYF. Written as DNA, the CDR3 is TGTGCCAGCAGCCAGGGGACAGGGGGCTATGACGAGCAGTACTTC.